A selection of T cell receptor beta chains follows, all from one sample in a study of spatial heterogeneity in lung cancer. TCRdb re-analysed the 5' RACE reads in MiXCR, keeping a single row per CDR3 protein. Of about 38,000 distinct CDR3 sequences in the sample, around 5.2% are singletons; the top ten hold approximately 24%. This sample comprised PBMCs, obtained at surgery. The receptors here all came from a female donor with early-stage non-small cell lung cancer. CDR3s include the opening cysteine and the closing phenylalanine or tryptophan. D genes are given only for firm matches. Clone size is given for some rows only: seen once, a few or many times, or a class if the clone is expanded.

D	size	V	J	CDR3	DNA
-	many	TRBV14	TRBJ1-2	CASAGLPGDGYTF	TGTGCCAGCGCGGGATTGCCGGGCGATGGCTACACCTTC
-	-	TRBV12-3/TRBV12-4	TRBJ1-1	CASSFTRGTEAFF	TGTGCCAGCAGTTTCACCAGGGGTACTGAAGCTTTCTTT
TRBD2	many	TRBV7-2	TRBJ2-3	CASSLLSSGGLRTDTQYF	TGTGCCAGCAGCTTATTATCTAGCGGGGGGCTTCGGACAGATACGCAGTATTTT
TRBD1	-	TRBV9	TRBJ2-7	CASSEGQGWSYEQYF	TGTGCCAGCAGCGAGGGACAGGGGTGGTCCTACGAGCAGTACTTC
TRBD2	few	TRBV9	TRBJ2-7	CASSQGIAGKNPYYEQYF	TGTGCCAGCAGCCAAGGGATAGCGGGGAAAAATCCCTACTACGAGCAGTACTTC
-	-	TRBV12-3/TRBV12-4	TRBJ1-2	CASSLGGSPYGYTF	TGTGCCAGCAGTTTAGGTGGCAGCCCCTATGGCTACACCTTC
-	few	TRBV9	TRBJ2-2	CASSVGSEWGELFF	TGTGCCAGCAGCGTAGGGTCGGAATGGGGGGAGCTGTTTTTT
-	medium-sized	TRBV19	TRBJ2-1	CASSIVRGNEQFF	TGTGCCAGTAGTATTGTTCGAGGGAATGAGCAGTTCTTC
TRBD1	-	TRBV5-5	TRBJ2-7	CASSFPGQGRKISYEQYF	TGTGCCAGCAGCTTCCCGGGACAGGGGAGAAAGATCTCCTACGAGCAGTACTTC
-	-	TRBV30	TRBJ1-5	CAWSVDITQPQHF	TGTGCCTGGAGTGTTGACATAACGCAGCCCCAGCATTTT
TRBD1	many	TRBV7-7	TRBJ2-1	CASSPGTGHYNEQFF	TGTGCCAGCAGCCCCGGGACAGGGCACTACAATGAGCAGTTCTTC
TRBD1	-	TRBV12-3/TRBV12-4	TRBJ1-6	CASSLRDRPYNSPLHF	TGTGCCAGCAGTTTAAGGGACAGACCCTATAATTCACCCCTCCACTTT
-	-	TRBV19	TRBJ2-7	CASSLGSGTYEQYF	TGTGCCAGTAGTTTGGGGTCAGGAACCTACGAGCAGTACTTC
-	many	TRBV19	TRBJ1-5	CASSISWGQPQHF	TGTGCCAGTAGTATTTCTTGGGGTCAGCCCCAGCATTTT
TRBD1	many	TRBV7-9	TRBJ2-5	CASSSMDRGNNF	TGTGCCAGCAGCTCCATGGACAGGGGGAATAATTTC
-	few	TRBV18	TRBJ1-1	CASSPPTGRVTEAFF	TGTGCCAGCTCACCACCAACGGGTAGGGTCACTGAAGCTTTCTTT
-	many	TRBV3-1	TRBJ2-3	CASSQGGPTDTQYF	TGTGCCAGCAGCCAAGGGGGGCCCACAGATACGCAGTATTTT
-	few	TRBV4-1	TRBJ1-2	CASSQDIARVNYGYTF	TGCGCCAGCAGCCAAGATATAGCCAGGGTCAACTATGGCTACACCTTC